The T cell receptor beta chain described here comes from a study of blood T cell repertoires in COVID-19. As for the study in general: Samples taken during acute and convalescent COVID-19 were collected in the United States, Italy and Spain. T cells, B-cell-depleted T cells, or PBMCs supplied cDNA or gDNA.

A Seattle source enrolled patients during active infection and followed them longitudinally. Assay: immunoSEQ multiplex PCR; the TCRdb copy retains only in-frame clones and omits some. The table lists about 330,000 clones, about 91% of them singletons. The TCR sequence derives from a man aged 25 to 45 with COVID-19, enrolled during active disease. The sequenced sample consisted of peripheral blood.

The CDR3 DNA sequence: TGTGCCAGCCCCGCTGGGCCGAGCGGGTCCACCGGGGAGCTGTTTTTT. Its protein is CASPAGPSGSTGELFF. The chain is built from TRBV18 and TRBJ2-2; maybe TRBD2 (6 bases). V lost 8 bases, J lost 4 bases, and 20 bases lay in between. The length of the CDR3 is 16 residues. Germline CDR1 is KGHSH and CDR2 is LQKENI. The full variable domain, rest sourced from reference TRBV18 and TRBJ2-2, is NAGVMQNPRHLVRRRGQEARLRCSPMKGHSHVYWYRQLPEEGLKFMVYLQKENIIDESGMPKERFSAEFPKEGPSILRIQQVVRGDSAAYFCASPAGPSGSTGELFFGEGSRLTVL.